One T cell receptor beta chain is described in this entry. The data are from a study of cytomegalovirus exposure and HLA in healthy donors. The PCR contained 60 Vbeta and 13 Jbeta primers. Using immunoSEQ multiplex PCR, the repertoire was profiled, and TCRdb retains in-frame clones only, with some absent. Of some 210,000 clones in the sample, around four fifths are singletons; the top ten hold approximately 3.8%. This CDR3 is built from 13 residues. Germline V CDR1 and CDR2: SGHRS, YFSETQ. Trimming shortened V by 4 bases and J by 0 bases, and 8 bases separated the two germline ends. This rearrangement joins TRBV5-1 to TRBJ2-7, with TRBD1 as a possible D gene (5 bases). Sample: PBMCs. The sequence was obtained from a male donor in good health and CMV-seronegative. In DNA form, the CDR3 reads TGCGCCAGCAGCCAAGACAGCTCCTACGAGCAGTACTTC. Translated, it gives CASSQDSSYEQYF.